The clone carrying this T cell receptor delta chain was observed a few times. It is likely a read error: a sequence one base away is far more abundant. The record originates from a study of gamma-delta T cells after stem cell transplantation. TCRdb fed the RT-PCR reads to CATT. Here the sample spans 450 to 600 delta-chain clones, roughly 17% being singletons. CDR1 is TSWWSYY and CDR2 is QGS in the germline V gene. After removal of 4 bases from V and 0 bases from J, the junction contained 26 bases not matched to a gene. CDR3 length equals 22 residues. The sample was gamma-delta T cells. This clonotype originated in a human donor. It is not recorded whose cells these are; they may come from a transplant donor. The J gene is TRDJ1, the V gene TRDV1, with 7 bases lining up with TRDD3. As DNA, the CDR3 is TGTGCTCTTGGGGCACTCAAGCACCTACGAGGGGGTGGGGGAGTCCACACCGATAAACTCATCTTT. Encoded protein: CALGALKHLRGGGGVHTDKLIF.